This entry lists 12 T cell receptor beta chains sequenced from one sample in a study of cytomegalovirus exposure and HLA in healthy donors. PCR employed 60 Vbeta and 13 Jbeta primers. Produced via immunoSEQ multiplex PCR; TCRdb's table is partial and in-frame only. The sample includes 70,000 to 85,000 clones, over 65% of them seen just once. Source material: PBMCs. Receptor source: a man between 40 and 49 years old in good health and CMV-seropositive.

The chain recombines TRBV7-2 with TRBJ2-4, with D possibly matching TRBD2 (6 bases). The CDR3 runs 16 residues. Germline lookup yields CDR1 SGHTA and CDR2 FQGNSA. V lost 0 bases and J 0 bases, leaving 9 bases between the germline ends. The CDR3 sequence is CASSLAAGTAKNIQYF. The CDR3 DNA sequence: TGTGCCAGCAGCTTAGCGGCGGGGACAGCCAAAAACATTCAGTACTTC. Full variable domain (rest looked up from reference TRBV7-2 and TRBJ2-4): GAGVSQSPSNKVTEKGKDVELRCDPISGHTALYWYRQSLGQGLEFLIYFQGNSAPDKSGLPSDRFSAERTGGSVSTLTIQRTQQEDSAVYLCASSLAAGTAKNIQYFGAGTRLSVL.

The chain combines TRBV21-1 with TRBJ1-4; TRBD1 is the table's D call and was not checked against the DNA. TRBV21-1 is a pseudogene locus. The CDR3 covers 14 residues. The CDR3, as DNA: TGTGCCAGCACCCGGACAGGGGGAGGAGAAAAACTGTTTTTT. It is translated as CASTRTGGGEKLFF.

The rearrangement uses TRBV9 and TRBJ1-1; 8 nucleotides match TRBD1. The CDR3 has 14 amino acids. V gave up 1 base and J gave up 3 bases; unmatched junction bases: 2. The V gene's germline CDR1 is SGDLS and CDR2 YYNGEE. The CDR3 nucleotides read TGTGCCAGCAGCGTACAGGGGGCGGACACTGAAGCTTTCTTT. It is translated as CASSVQGADTEAFF.

The genes are TRBV5-1 and TRBJ2-7, with TRBD2 matching 9 bases. This CDR3 comprises 16 residues. Germline assignment: CDR1 SGHRS and CDR2 YFSETQ. With V trimmed by 4 bases and J by 0 bases, 8 bases remained unmatched. The CDR3 loop reads CASSLGASGNSYEQYF. CDR3 nucleotide sequence: TGCGCCAGCAGCCTGGGGGCTAGCGGGAACTCCTACGAGCAGTACTTC.

The chain links TRBV29-1 to TRBJ1-1; D might be TRBD1 (5 bases). Germline V gene data show CDR1 as SQVTM and CDR2 as ANQGSEA. There are 13 residues in the CDR3. V was pared by 3 bases and J by 0 bases, with 8 bases between. CDR3 coding DNA: TGCAGCGTTGACGGACAATTGAACACTGAAGCTTTCTTT. Protein sequence: CSVDGQLNTEAFF.

The chain combines TRBV4-2 with TRBJ1-3; D call uncertain. The CDR3 length is 15 residues. Trimming pared 0 bases from V and 0 bases from J, leaving 6 bases between. Per the germline V gene, CDR1 is LGHNA and CDR2 is YNFKEQ. The CDR3 coding sequence is TGTGCCAGCAGCCAAGAACCAGTCTCTGGAAACACCATATATTTT. Translated: CASSQEPVSGNTIYF.

The V call is TRBV7-8, the J call TRBJ2-7; 8 bases map to TRBD1. V was clipped by 2 bases and J by 4 bases; unmatched bases: 4. The CDR3 spans 14 residues. In germline, CDR1 is SGHVS, CDR2 FQNEAQ. CDR3 amino acids: CASSLRQGLYEQYF. The CDR3 DNA reads as TGTGCCAGCAGCTTAAGACAGGGGTTGTACGAGCAGTACTTC. Full variable domain (remainder filled in from reference TRBV7-8 and TRBJ2-7): GAGVSQSPRYKVAKRGQDVALRCDPISGHVSLFWYQQALGQGPEFLTYFQNEAQLDKSGLPSDRFFAERPEGSVSTLKIQRTQQEDSAVYLCASSLRQGLYEQYFGPGTRLTVT.

This chain uses TRBV25-1 with TRBJ2-2; TRBD1 matches at 8 bases. J gave up 1 base and V 4 bases, and 11 bases lay outside the gene matches. The CDR3 is made up of 18 amino acids. Per the germline V gene, CDR1 is MGHDK and CDR2 is SYGVNS. The CDR3 is CASSGPRTGRRNTGELFF. The DNA of the CDR3 is TGTGCCAGCAGTGGACCCCGGACAGGGCGCCGGAACACCGGGGAGCTGTTTTTT. The entire variable domain, with the rest obtained from reference TRBV25-1 and TRBJ2-2, is as follows: EADIYQTPRYLVIGTGKKITLECSQTMGHDKMYWYQQDPGMELHLIHYSYGVNSTEKGDLSSESTVSRIRTEHFPLTLESARPSHTSQYLCASSGPRTGRRNTGELFFGEGSRLTVL.

This chain connects TRBV7-9 to TRBJ2-7, with D unresolved. Germline V gives CDR1 SEHNR, CDR2 FQNEAQ (reference sequence). The ends were cut back, 5 bases at V and 2 bases at J, with 10 bases in the middle. The CDR3 is 13 amino acids. In DNA, the CDR3 is TGTGCCAGCAGCCAGGTCCCGACCTACGAGCAGTACTTC. Protein: CASSQVPTYEQYF.

The chain recombines TRBV9 with TRBJ2-7; possible D gene TRBD2, 5 bases. CDR3 size: 15 residues. V gave up 0 bases and J gave up 3 bases, with 13 bases separating them. The germline gives CDR1 SGDLS, CDR2 YYNGEE. CDR3 loop: CASSVGGGISYEQYF. In DNA, the CDR3 is TGTGCCAGCAGCGTAGGAGGAGGAATTAGCTACGAGCAGTACTTC.

The rearrangement uses TRBV9 and TRBJ1-5; TRBD1 is a possible D gene (5 bases). CDR1 is SGDLS and CDR2 is YYNGEE in the germline V gene. The CDR3 spans 15 residues. Between the trimmed V and J ends, which lost 2 bases and 1 base, there was a span of 10 bases. The CDR3 protein is CASSVGGVSNQPQHF. CDR3 coding DNA: TGTGCCAGCAGCGTGGGAGGGGTCAGCAATCAGCCCCAGCATTTT.

The chain joins TRBV19 to TRBJ1-1; 7 nucleotides line up with TRBD1. J gave up 4 bases and V 6 bases, and 5 bases lay outside the gene matches. Germline V gene sequence: CDR1 LNHDA, CDR2 SQIVND (reference sequence). The CDR3 totals 13 residues. The CDR3 loop reads CASSEQGPTEAFF. The CDR3 DNA follows: TGTGCCAGTAGCGAACAGGGGCCCACTGAAGCTTTCTTT. Supplemented by reference TRBV19 and TRBJ1-1, the full variable domain reads DGGITQSPKYLFRKEGQNVTLSCEQNLNHDAMYWYRQDPGQGLRLIYYSQIVNDFQKGDIAEGYSVSREKKESFPLTVTSAQKNPTAFYLCASSEQGPTEAFFGQGTRLTVV.